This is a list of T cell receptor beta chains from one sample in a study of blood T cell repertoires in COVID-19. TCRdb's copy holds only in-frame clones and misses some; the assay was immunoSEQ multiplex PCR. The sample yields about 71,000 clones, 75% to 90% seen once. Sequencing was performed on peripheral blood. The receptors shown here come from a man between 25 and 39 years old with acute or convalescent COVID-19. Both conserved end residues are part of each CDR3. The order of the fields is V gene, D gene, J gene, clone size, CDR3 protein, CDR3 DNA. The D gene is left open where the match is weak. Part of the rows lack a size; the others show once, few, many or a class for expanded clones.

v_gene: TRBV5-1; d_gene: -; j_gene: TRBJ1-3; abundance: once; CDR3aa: CASSLGEGNTIYF; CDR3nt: TGCGCCAGCAGCTTGGGAGAAGGAAACACCATATATTTT
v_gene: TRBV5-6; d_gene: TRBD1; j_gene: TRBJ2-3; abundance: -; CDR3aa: CASSLGTGRADTQYF; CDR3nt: TGTGCCAGCAGCTTAGGGACAGGGAGGGCAGATACGCAGTATTTT
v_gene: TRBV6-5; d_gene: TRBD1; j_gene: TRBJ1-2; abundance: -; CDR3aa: CASSLTGSDGYTF; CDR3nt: TGTGCCAGCAGTCTGACAGGGTCTGATGGCTACACCTTC
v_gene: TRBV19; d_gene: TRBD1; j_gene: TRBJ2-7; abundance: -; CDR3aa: CASSLRLQGIYEQYF; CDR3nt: TGTGCCAGTAGTCTTCGATTACAGGGGATCTACGAGCAGTACTTC
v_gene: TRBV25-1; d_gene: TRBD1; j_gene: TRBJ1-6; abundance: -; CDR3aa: CASRVGTGGGNSPLHF; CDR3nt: TGTGCCAGCAGGGTTGGGACAGGGGGCGGCAATTCACCCCTCCACTTT
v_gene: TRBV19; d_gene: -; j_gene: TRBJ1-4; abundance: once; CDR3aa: CARSGIQNEKLFF; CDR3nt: TGTGCCAGGTCAGGGATACAGAATGAAAAACTGTTTTTT
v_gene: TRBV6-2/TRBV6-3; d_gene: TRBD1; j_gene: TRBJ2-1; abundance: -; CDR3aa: CASSWTGRANNEQFF; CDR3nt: TGTGCCAGCAGTTGGACAGGAAGAGCTAACAATGAGCAGTTCTTC
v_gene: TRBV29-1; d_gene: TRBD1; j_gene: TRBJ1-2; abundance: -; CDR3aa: CSVEGVRGHSYGYTF; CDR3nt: TGCAGCGTTGAGGGGGTCAGGGGGCACAGCTATGGCTACACCTTC
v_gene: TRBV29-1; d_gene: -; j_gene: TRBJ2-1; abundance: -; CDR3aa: CSVSAQVNEQFF; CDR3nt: TGCAGCGTAAGCGCACAGGTCAATGAGCAGTTCTTC
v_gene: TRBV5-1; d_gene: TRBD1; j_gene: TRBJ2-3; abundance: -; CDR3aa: CASSGQGASDTQYF; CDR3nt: TGCGCCAGCAGTGGACAGGGGGCCTCAGATACGCAGTATTTT
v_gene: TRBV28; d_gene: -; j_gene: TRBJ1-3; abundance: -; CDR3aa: CASSLFAGRGSGNTIYF; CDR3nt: TGTGCCAGCAGTTTATTTGCGGGACGGGGGAGCGGAAACACCATATATTTT
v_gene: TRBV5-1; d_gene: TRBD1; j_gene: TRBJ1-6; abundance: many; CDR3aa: CASGRDSNVSPLHF; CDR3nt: TGCGCCAGCGGCCGGGACAGTAACGTTTCACCCCTCCACTTT
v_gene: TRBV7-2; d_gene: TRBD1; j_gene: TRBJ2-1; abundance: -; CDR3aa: CASRPDRGSYNEQFF; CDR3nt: TGTGCCAGCAGACCGGACAGGGGCTCCTACAATGAGCAGTTCTTC
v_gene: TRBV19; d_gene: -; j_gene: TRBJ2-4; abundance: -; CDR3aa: CASSIGREGSNIQYF; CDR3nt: TGTGCCAGTAGTATAGGGAGGGAAGGTTCGAACATTCAGTACTTC
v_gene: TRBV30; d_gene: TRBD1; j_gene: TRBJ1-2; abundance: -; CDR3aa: CAWRIARDSYYGYTF; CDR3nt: TGTGCCTGGAGGATCGCACGGGACAGCTACTATGGCTACACCTTC
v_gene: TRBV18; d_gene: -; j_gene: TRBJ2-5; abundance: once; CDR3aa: CASSRSQGQETQYF; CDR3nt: TGTGCCAGCTCACGGTCTCAGGGTCAAGAGACCCAGTACTTC
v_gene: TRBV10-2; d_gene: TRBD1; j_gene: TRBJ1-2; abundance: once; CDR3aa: CASSEGQGTYGYTF; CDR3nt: TGCGCCAGCAGTGAGGGACAGGGGACCTATGGCTACACCTTC
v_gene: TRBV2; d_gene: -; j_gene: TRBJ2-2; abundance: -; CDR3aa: CASSIGQANTGELFF; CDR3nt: TGTGCCAGCAGTATAGGACAAGCGAACACCGGGGAGCTGTTTTTT
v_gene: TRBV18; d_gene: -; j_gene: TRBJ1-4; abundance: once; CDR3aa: CASSPSTGPPANEKLFF; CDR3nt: TGTGCCAGCTCACCCTCCACAGGACCCCCAGCTAATGAAAAACTGTTTTTT
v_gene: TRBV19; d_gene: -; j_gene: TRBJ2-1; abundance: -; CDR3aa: CASSIADTNNEQFF; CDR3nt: TGTGCCAGTAGTATCGCGGACACAAACAATGAGCAGTTCTTC
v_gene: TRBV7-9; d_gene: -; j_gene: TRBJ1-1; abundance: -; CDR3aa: CASARGDTEAFF; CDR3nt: TGTGCCAGCGCCAGGGGAGACACTGAAGCTTTCTTT
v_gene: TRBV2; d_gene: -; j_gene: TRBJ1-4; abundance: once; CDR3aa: CASTGDKTNEKLFF; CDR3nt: TGTGCCAGCACCGGGGACAAGACTAATGAAAAACTGTTTTTT
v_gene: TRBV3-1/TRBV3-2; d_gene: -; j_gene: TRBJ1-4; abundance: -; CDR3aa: CASSQAYQDEKLFF; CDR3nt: TGTGCCAGCAGCCAAGCATACCAGGATGAAAAACTGTTTTTT
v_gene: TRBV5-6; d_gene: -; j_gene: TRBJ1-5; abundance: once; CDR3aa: CASSFWGRSNQPQHF; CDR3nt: TGTGCCAGCAGCTTTTGGGGCCGTAGCAATCAGCCCCAGCATTTT
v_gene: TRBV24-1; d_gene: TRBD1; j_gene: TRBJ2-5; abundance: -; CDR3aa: CATSDPTGDHQETQYF; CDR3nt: TGTGCCACCAGTGATCCGACAGGGGACCATCAAGAGACCCAGTACTTC
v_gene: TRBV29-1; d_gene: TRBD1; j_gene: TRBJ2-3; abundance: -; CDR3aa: CSVDRGPDTQYF; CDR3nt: TGCAGCGTTGACAGGGGGCCAGATACGCAGTATTTT
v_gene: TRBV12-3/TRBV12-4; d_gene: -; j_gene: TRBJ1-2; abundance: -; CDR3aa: CASSYQADYGYTF; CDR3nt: TGTGCCAGCAGTTATCAGGCAGACTATGGCTACACCTTC
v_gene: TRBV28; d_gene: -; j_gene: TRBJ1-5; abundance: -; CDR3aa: CASSPPNQPQHF; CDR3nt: TGTGCCAGCAGTCCTCCCAATCAGCCCCAGCATTTT